This TCR beta chain was identified during a study of blood T cell repertoires in COVID-19. Across the whole study: Samples came from the United States, Italy and Spain, spanning acute and convalescent COVID-19. The analysed material was cDNA or gDNA that came from T cells, B-cell-depleted T cells, or PBMCs.

Study processing details: Estimation of nucleated cell counts was performed using reference gene primer amplification. Here immunoSEQ multiplex PCR was the method, and the copy in TCRdb shows in-frame clones only, minus some. V, J and clone size are taken as reported in that table, and D and trimming were inferred from the DNA itself. The table records approximately 190,000 clones, 70% to 90% of them present only once. J was trimmed by 4 bases and V by 7 bases; bases with no gene match: 7. CDR1 is LNHDA and CDR2 is SQIVND in the germline V gene (reference sequence). CDR3 length equals 15 residues. Sequencing was done on a sample of peripheral blood. The TCR sequence derives from a woman in her 70s with active or convalescent COVID-19. The chain is built from TRBV19 and TRBJ2-3; 11 positions agree with TRBD1. The CDR3 loop reads CASTMGGQGADTQYF. The CDR3 DNA is TGTGCCAGTACCATGGGGGGACAGGGGGCAGATACGCAGTATTTT.